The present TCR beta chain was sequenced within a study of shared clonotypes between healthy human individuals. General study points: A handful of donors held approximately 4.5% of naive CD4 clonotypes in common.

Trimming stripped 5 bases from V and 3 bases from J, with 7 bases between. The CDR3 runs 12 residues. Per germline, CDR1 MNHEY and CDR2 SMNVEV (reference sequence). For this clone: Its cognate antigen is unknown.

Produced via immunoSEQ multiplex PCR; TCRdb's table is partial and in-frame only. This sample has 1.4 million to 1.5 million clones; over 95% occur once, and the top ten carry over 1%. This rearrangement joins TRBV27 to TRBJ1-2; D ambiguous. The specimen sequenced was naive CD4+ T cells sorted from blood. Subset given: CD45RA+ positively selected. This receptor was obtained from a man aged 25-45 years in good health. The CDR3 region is CASSALDYGYTF. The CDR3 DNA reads TGTGCCAGCAGTGCCCTGGACTATGGCTACACCTTC.